One sample yielded the 5 T cell receptor beta chains listed below, sequenced in a study of T-cell memory formation after mild COVID-19. TCRdb re-derived calls from the 5' RACE reads in MiXCR, one entry per CDR3 protein. The table has about 440,000 distinct CDR3 sequences, about 19% seen once. Input material: PBMCs or a T cell subset sorted from them (not recorded which). These receptors originate from an adult woman who had mild COVID-19 (a few samples of this study predate the infection). Cell type and time point are not known.

The gene calls are TRBV15 and TRBJ2-1; perhaps TRBD2 as D (6 bases). CDR3 length equals 13 residues. The germline gives CDR1 LNHNV, CDR2 YYDKDF (reference sequence). Trimming shortened V by 8 bases and J by 5 bases, and 13 bases separated the two germline ends. The CDR3 protein is CATAEGRDNEQFF. The CDR3 region has the DNA TGTGCCACCGCGGAGGGCCGGGACAATGAGCAGTTCTTC.

The rearrangement uses TRBV11-2 and TRBJ1-5, with D maybe TRBD1 (6 bases). V was pared by 4 bases and J by 3 bases, with 10 bases between. This CDR3 spans 14 amino acids. Germline V CDR1 and CDR2: SGHAT, FQNNGV. In DNA, the CDR3 is TGTGCCAGCAGCTCGGGGGGGCACAATCAGCCCCAGCATTTT. Encoded protein: CASSSGGHNQPQHF.

This sequence joins TRBV2 and TRBJ2-1, with D tentatively TRBD1 (6 bases). The germline CDR1 and CDR2 sequences are SNHLY and FYNNEI. Trimming took 6 bases from V and 1 from J, leaving 13 bases between them. The CDR3 is 15 residues long. The CDR3 region is CASRILGQSYNEQFF. The CDR3 nucleotides read TGTGCCAGCAGGATCCTTGGACAGTCCTACAATGAGCAGTTCTTC.

This clonotype has more than one count but fewer than ten. CDR3 loop: CASSITGQGTGELFF. CDR3 DNA sequence: TGTGCCAGTAGTATTACGGGACAGGGCACCGGGGAGCTGTTTTTT. V usage is TRBV19 and J usage is TRBJ2-2, with TRBD1 matching 9 bases. Trimming at V came to 3 bases and at J to 4 bases, leaving 3 bases not matched to a gene. Germline loops: CDR1 LNHDA, CDR2 SQIVND (reference sequence). CDR3 length equals 15 residues. The variable domain in full, completed from reference TRBV19 and TRBJ2-2, reads DGGITQSPKYLFRKEGQNVTLSCEQNLNHDAMYWYRQDPGQGLRLIYYSQIVNDFQKGDIAEGYSVSREKKESFPLTVTSAQKNPTAFYLCASSITGQGTGELFFGEGSRLTVL.

This clonotype was detected only a few times. The V and J genes are TRBV12-3 or TRBV12-4 and TRBJ2-7; maybe TRBD1 (6 bases). CDR3 length: 13 residues. Trimming pared 6 bases from V and 5 bases from J, leaving 14 bases between. The CDR3 spells CASRIQGLNEQYF. DNA of the CDR3: TGTGCCAGCAGAATACAGGGATTGAACGAGCAGTACTTC.